A selection of T cell receptor beta chains follows, all from one sample in a study of T cell responses to AZD1222 COVID-19 vaccine. TCRdb keeps only in-frame clones here, not all; method: immunoSEQ multiplex PCR. In the table there are 60,000 or so clones, around 83% of which are singletons. The sample in question was peripheral blood, obtained on day 0 of AZD1222 vaccination. The origin of the receptors is an adult in good health. The CDR3 runs from the conserved cysteine through the conserved F or W. A D gene is named only where the DNA matches it firmly. Some rows have no size entry. The others give once, few or many, or a class for an expanded clone.

TRBV24-1,TRBJ1-3,-,few,CATSDSTSGNTIYF,TGTGCCACCAGTGATAGTACCTCTGGAAACACCATATATTTT
TRBV14,TRBJ1-1,TRBD1,once,CASSRQGIEAFF,TGTGCCAGCAGCCGACAGGGTATTGAAGCTTTCTTT
TRBV11-3,TRBJ1-1,-,-,CASAWGNTEAFF,TGTGCCAGCGCCTGGGGGAACACTGAAGCTTTCTTT
TRBV5-1,TRBJ1-6,-,-,CASSLQGSTSPLHF,TGCGCCAGCAGCTTACAGGGATCCACTTCACCCCTCCACTTT
TRBV28,TRBJ1-5,-,few,CASNQDGKAQHF,TGTGCCAGCAATCAAGATGGGAAGGCCCAGCATTTT
TRBV28,TRBJ1-6,TRBD1,-,CASTITGAPLHF,TGTGCCAGCACTATAACAGGGGCCCCCCTCCACTTT
TRBV5-1,TRBJ1-1,-,-,CASSPIQSPSTEAFF,TGCGCCAGCAGCCCCATCCAGTCGCCTAGCACTGAAGCTTTCTTT
TRBV14,TRBJ1-2,TRBD1,few,CASSQVGDRAYGYTF,TGTGCCAGCAGCCAAGTCGGGGACAGGGCCTATGGCTACACCTTC
TRBV4-3,TRBJ2-1,-,-,CASSHDRNSYNEQFF,TGCGCCAGCAGTCACGACAGGAACTCCTACAATGAGCAGTTCTTC
TRBV9,TRBJ1-2,-,-,CASSVNYGYTF,TGTGCCAGCAGCGTCAACTATGGCTACACCTTC
TRBV6-4,TRBJ2-2,TRBD2,-,CASSELAGVPGELFF,TGTGCCAGCAGTGAACTAGCGGGTGTACCCGGGGAGCTGTTTTTT
TRBV5-1,TRBJ2-1,TRBD1,-,CASSHQGARNEQFF,TGCGCCAGCAGCCACCAGGGGGCGAGAAATGAGCAGTTCTTC
TRBV7-8,TRBJ2-7,TRBD2,-,CASSLRRWGAGGTYEQYF,TGTGCCAGCAGCTTAAGAAGATGGGGAGCGGGAGGGACCTACGAGCAGTACTTC
TRBV7-2,TRBJ1-1,-,-,CASSFKWPEAFF,TGTGCCAGCAGCTTCAAATGGCCTGAAGCTTTCTTT
TRBV25-1,TRBJ2-7,-,-,CASSTGTEQYF,TGTGCCAGCAGTACAGGGACCGAGCAGTACTTC